What follows are 28 T cell receptor beta chains derived from one specimen sequenced in a study of cytomegalovirus exposure and HLA in healthy donors. Researchers ran the PCR with 60 Vbeta and 13 Jbeta primers. This table comes from immunoSEQ multiplex PCR, and its TCRdb copy is limited to in-frame clones, with some not included. The repertoire holds about 160,000 clones, with roughly 80% as singletons. Specimen: PBMCs. The receptors shown here come from a boy between 2 and 10 years old in good health and CMV-seronegative.

This chain connects TRBV5-1 to TRBJ2-7, with TRBD2 identical over 12 bases. Germline assignment: CDR1 SGHRS and CDR2 YFSETQ. This CDR3 has 15 amino acids. Germline trimming cut 4 bases from V and 4 bases from J; bases unmatched to any gene: 6. The CDR3 protein is CASSSTGTSGYEQYF. For the CDR3, the DNA is TGCGCCAGCAGCAGCACTGGGACTAGCGGGTACGAGCAGTACTTC.

V usage is TRBV27 and J usage is TRBJ1-1; D gene uncertain. Germline loops: CDR1 MNHEY, CDR2 SMNVEV (reference sequence). V was pared by 6 bases and J by 7 bases, with 18 bases between. CDR3 length: 14 amino acids. The CDR3 region has the DNA TGTGCCAGCAGACCCGCACTAGGACGGCTTGAAGCTTTCTTT. The encoded protein is CASRPALGRLEAFF.

This chain joins TRBV5-1 and TRBJ1-3; D is perhaps TRBD1 (5 bases). Germline V gene data show CDR1 as SGHRS and CDR2 as YFSETQ. Trimming removed 4 bases at V and 2 bases at J, with 10 bases between. CDR3 length: 14 residues. The CDR3 sequence is CASSPETAGNTIYF. DNA of the CDR3: TGCGCCAGCAGCCCAGAGACAGCTGGAAACACCATATATTTT.

This clone was counted a few times. V and J are TRBV6-5 and TRBJ1-1; 10 bases agree with TRBD1. V was clipped by 7 bases and J by 5 bases; unmatched bases: 7. The germline V gene encodes CDR1 MNHEY and CDR2 SVGAGI. The CDR3 contains 14 residues. CDR3 in DNA: TGTGCCAGCATCAGACAGGGGGCGAGTACTGAAGCTTTCTTT. Protein product: CASIRQGASTEAFF.

The CDR3 DNA sequence: TGTGCCAGCAGCCCCCAGGGGGCGCACACCGGGGAGCTGTTTTTT. Its protein product is CASSPQGAHTGELFF. This chain uses TRBV7-9 with TRBJ2-2; 8 nucleotides agree with TRBD1. Germline CDR1 reads SEHNR; CDR2 reads FQNEAQ (reference sequence). The CDR3 spans 15 residues. The V gene end was trimmed by 5 bases and the J gene end by 3 bases; junction bases not matched to a gene: 5.

This chain joins TRBV23-1 and TRBJ2-1; D call uncertain. TRBV23-1 belongs to the ORF category, with a function that is uncertain. The CDR3 extends over 15 amino acids. V lost 6 bases to trimming and J lost 9 bases, with 21 bases between them. CDR3 region: CASSPMLVKRSEQFF. CDR3 nucleotides: TGCGCCAGCAGCCCAATGCTAGTTAAACGATCTGAGCAGTTCTTC.

This sequence joins TRBV5-4 and TRBJ2-1; TRBD1 is a possible D gene (5 bases). The CDR3 has 14 residues. The V gene's germline CDR1 is SGHNT and CDR2 YYREEE (reference sequence). The V and J ends lost 2 bases and 2 bases respectively, with 8 bases between them. DNA of the CDR3: TGTGCCAGCAGCTTAAGGGGTACCTACAATGAGCAGTTCTTC. This encodes CASSLRGTYNEQFF.

The chain has TRBV2 and TRBJ1-3; D not certain. V lost 11 bases and J lost 4, with 15 bases in between. This CDR3 spans 13 amino acids. Germline loops: CDR1 SNHLY, CDR2 FYNNEI. CDR3 region: CASLRESGNTIYF. DNA for the CDR3: TGTGCCTCTTTGAGGGAGTCAGGAAACACCATATATTTT.

This clone was seen a single time. The chain joins TRBV5-8 to TRBJ2-7; 13 bases align to TRBD2. Germline V gives CDR1 SGHTS, CDR2 YDEGEE. V lost 4 bases, J lost 4 bases, and 8 bases stayed unmatched. This CDR3 spans 16 amino acids. The CDR3 is CASSLRTSGSRYEQYF. The CDR3 region has the DNA TGTGCCAGCAGCCTCAGGACTAGCGGGAGCAGGTACGAGCAGTACTTC.

The chain is built from TRBV14 and TRBJ2-1; no clear D gene. The CDR3 covers 15 residues. The V and J ends lost 3 bases and 3 bases respectively, with 12 bases between them. Germline V CDR1 and CDR2: SGHDN, FVKESK. CDR3 residues: CASSHPRSVYNEQFF. The CDR3 coding sequence is TGTGCCAGCAGCCACCCTCGGAGTGTCTACAATGAGCAGTTCTTC.

The chain combines TRBV6-1 with TRBJ2-7; D perhaps matches TRBD2 (5 bases). V lost 5 bases and J lost 3, with 14 bases in between. CDR1 is MNHNS and CDR2 is SASEGT in the germline V gene. This CDR3 region has 14 residues. CDR3 in amino acids: CASSLRPGFYEQYF. CDR3 DNA sequence: TGTGCCAGCAGTCTGCGGCCGGGATTCTACGAGCAGTACTTC.

The chain recombines TRBV28 with TRBJ2-7; D is perhaps TRBD2 (5 bases). This CDR3 region has 15 residues. Germline lookup yields CDR1 MDHEN and CDR2 SYDVKM. V was cut by 6 bases and J by 4 bases, with 19 bases left in between. The CDR3, as DNA: TGTGCCAGCAGCTCCCCTGCTAGCCCGTCTTACGAGCAGTACTTC. This sequence encodes CASSSPASPSYEQYF.

The rearrangement joins TRBV7-3 to TRBJ2-1, with a weak D call TRBD2 (5 bases). Germline V CDR1 and CDR2: SGHTA, FQGTGA. This CDR3 has 14 amino acids. Trimming left V 5 bases short and J 4 bases short, with 12 bases between. CDR3 region: CASSPDTGYNEQFF. DNA for the CDR3: TGTGCCAGCAGCCCCGATACGGGGTACAATGAGCAGTTCTTC.

The chain recombines TRBV29-1 with TRBJ2-1; D is uncertain. The V end was cut by 5 bases, the J end by 0 bases, with 11 bases between. From germline, CDR1 is SQVTM and CDR2 ANQGSEA. The CDR3 has 14 residues. Here the CDR3 DNA reads TGCAGCGTTAAATTGAGGAGCTCCTACAATGAGCAGTTCTTC. It codes for CSVKLRSSYNEQFF.

This chain uses TRBV11-2 with TRBJ1-1; a possible D gene is TRBD1 (5 bases). From germline, CDR1 is SGHAT and CDR2 FQNNGV. Between the trimmed V and J ends, which lost 0 bases and 5 bases, there was a span of 10 bases. The CDR3 totals 14 residues. CDR3 protein: CASSLDRVDTEAFF. DNA for the CDR3: TGTGCCAGCAGCTTAGACAGGGTTGATACTGAAGCTTTCTTT.

This clone was seen a handful of times. J is TRBJ2-7 and V is TRBV11-2, with D perhaps TRBD2 (6 bases). The CDR3 contains 19 residues. Germline loops: CDR1 SGHAT, CDR2 FQNNGV. Between the trimmed V and J ends, which lost 3 bases and 0 bases, there was a span of 24 bases. CDR3 residues: CASSFPRGGGTQFSYEQYF. CDR3 DNA: TGTGCCAGCAGCTTCCCTCGCGGTGGAGGGACCCAATTCTCCTACGAGCAGTACTTC.

The rearrangement joins TRBV21-1 to TRBJ2-1; the table calls TRBD2, which could not be checked here. TRBV21-1 represents a pseudogene. CDR3 length: 19 residues. In DNA, the CDR3 is TGTGCCAGCAGATCGGGACTAGCGGACTTCTTAAGCTCCTACAATGAGCAGTTCTTC. Translation gives CASRSGLADFLSSYNEQFF.

The rearrangement links TRBV18 to TRBJ1-5; 8 nucleotides match TRBD1. CDR3 size: 16 residues. CDR1 and CDR2 from the germline V gene are KGHSH and LQKENI. Trimming took 5 bases from V and 2 from J; bases not matched to a gene: 8. The CDR3 protein is CASSTTPGGGNQPQHF. DNA of the CDR3: TGTGCCAGCTCAACTACTCCAGGGGGCGGCAATCAGCCCCAGCATTTT.

The rearrangement joins TRBV27 to TRBJ2-5; TRBD1 aligns across 7 bases. This CDR3 contains 12 residues. The V gene's germline CDR1 is MNHEY and CDR2 SMNVEV (reference sequence). The V and J ends lost 11 bases and 1 base, in that order; junction bases with no gene match: 4. The CDR3 protein is CALSGGQETQYF. The CDR3 DNA follows: TGTGCCCTTTCAGGGGGCCAAGAGACCCAGTACTTC.

This chain connects TRBV6-5 to TRBJ1-2; weak D call: TRBD1 (5 bases). The CDR3 sequence is 14 residues long. Germline assignment: CDR1 MNHEY and CDR2 SVGAGI. With 2 bases removed from V and 6 bases from J, the gap between germline ends came to 13 bases. The CDR3 loop is CASSYDGAAHGYTF. DNA of the CDR3: TGTGCCAGCAGTTACGATGGGGCGGCGCATGGCTACACCTTC.

This rearrangement joins TRBV19 to TRBJ1-1; D is possibly TRBD1 (5 bases). V gave up 9 bases and J gave up 4 bases, with 12 bases separating them. This CDR3 has 12 amino acids. The germline CDR1 and CDR2 sequences are LNHDA and SQIVND (reference sequence). CDR3 amino acids: CASAREATEAFF. CDR3 DNA sequence: TGTGCCAGCGCCAGGGAGGCCACTGAAGCTTTCTTT. Using reference TRBV19 and TRBJ1-1 for the parts outside the CDR3, the full variable domain is DGGITQSPKYLFRKEGQNVTLSCEQNLNHDAMYWYRQDPGQGLRLIYYSQIVNDFQKGDIAEGYSVSREKKESFPLTVTSAQKNPTAFYLCASAREATEAFFGQGTRLTVV.

The genes are TRBV7-9 and TRBJ2-2, with 7 bases that match TRBD2. With 2 bases clipped from V and 3 bases from J, the junction kept 6 bases outside the gene matches. This CDR3 has 16 residues. Germline V lookup: CDR1 SEHNR, CDR2 FQNEAQ (reference sequence). This chain's CDR3 is CASSLRGGSDTGELFF. As DNA, the CDR3 is TGTGCCAGCAGCTTAAGGGGCGGGAGCGACACCGGGGAGCTGTTTTTT.

The gene calls are TRBV7-3 and TRBJ2-1; 12 positions agree with TRBD2. The CDR3 extends over 15 amino acids. In germline, CDR1 is SGHTA, CDR2 FQGTGA. The trim removed 4 bases at V and 4 bases at J, leaving 2 bases unmatched. CDR3 DNA: TGTGCCAGCAGCTCCGGACTAGCGGGGTACAATGAGCAGTTCTTC. Its translation is CASSSGLAGYNEQFF. Based on the CDR3 plus reference TRBV7-3 and TRBJ2-1, the full variable domain is GAGVSQTPSNKVTEKGKYVELRCDPISGHTALYWYRQSLGQGPEFLIYFQGTGAADDSGLPNDRFFAVRPEGSVSTLKIQRTERGDSAVYLCASSSGLAGYNEQFFGPGTRLTVL.

This chain uses TRBV5-1 with TRBJ1-1, with D hard to call. CDR1 SGHRS and CDR2 YFSETQ come from the germline V gene. The V end lost 6 bases, the J end lost 1 base, and 4 bases lay between the germline ends. This CDR3 is 11 amino acids long. The chain's CDR3 is CASTGNTEAFF. The DNA of the CDR3 is TGCGCCAGCACCGGGAACACTGAAGCTTTCTTT.

A few counts support this clone. CDR3 residues: CASSPLSNQPQHF. CDR3 nucleotide sequence: TGCGCCAGCAGCCCTTTAAGCAATCAGCCCCAGCATTTT. The V call is TRBV5-1, the J call TRBJ1-5; D gene ambiguous. V dropped 4 bases and J dropped 1 base, with 6 bases sitting between them. Germline V lookup: CDR1 SGHRS, CDR2 YFSETQ. This CDR3 region has 13 residues.

The CDR3 sequence: CASSLTGADGNTIYF. CDR3 sequence (DNA): TGTGCCAGCAGCTTAACAGGGGCGGACGGAAACACCATATATTTT. The chain combines TRBV7-9 with TRBJ1-3; 7 nucleotides line up with TRBD1. CDR1 and CDR2 (germline): SEHNR, FQNEAQ (reference sequence). With V trimmed by 2 bases and J by 4 bases, 5 bases remained unmatched. The CDR3 runs 15 residues.

V and J are TRBV28 and TRBJ1-5; 7 bases fit TRBD1. The CDR3 covers 14 residues. J gave up 7 bases and V 4 bases, and 7 bases lay outside the gene matches. CDR1 is MDHEN and CDR2 is SYDVKM in the germline V gene. Here the CDR3 reads CASSSGQVWQPQHF. Written as DNA, the CDR3 is TGTGCCAGCAGTTCAGGACAGGTCTGGCAGCCCCAGCATTTT.

CDR3 DNA: TGTGCCAGTAGCCCAGAGTGGACAGGGGATCCCTGGGCCAACGTCCTGACTTTC. Residues: CASSPEWTGDPWANVLTF. The chain employs TRBV19 and TRBJ2-6; 9 bases match TRBD1. J lost 5 bases, V lost 6 bases, and 14 bases had no gene match. The CDR3 is made up of 18 amino acids. The V gene's germline CDR1 is LNHDA and CDR2 SQIVND (reference sequence). The whole variable domain, filled in from reference TRBV19 and TRBJ2-6, reads DGGITQSPKYLFRKEGQNVTLSCEQNLNHDAMYWYRQDPGQGLRLIYYSQIVNDFQKGDIAEGYSVSREKKESFPLTVTSAQKNPTAFYLCASSPEWTGDPWANVLTFGAGSRLTVL.